This TCR beta chain appears in the sequencing data of a study of neurological immune-mediated disorders. Whole-study findings and limits: Patients with HTLV-1-associated myelopathy showed the most TCR clonal expansion. Those with multiple sclerosis showed the least, falling below healthy controls. According to phylogenetic grouping, one related-CDR3 cluster, a possible signature, contained the repertoires of 18 of 34 multiple sclerosis patients.

The cDNA was generated by 5'RACE with 10-nucleotide random UMIs. MiXCR, applied by TCRdb to the 5' RACE reads, yields one record per CDR3 protein. This sample has 45,000 or so distinct CDR3 sequences, with approximately 3% found just once. The unsorted libraries originated from 2 million PBMCs that had been stored at -80 C. The CDR3 is made up of 16 amino acids. CDR1 is MNHNS and CDR2 is SASEGT in the germline V gene. Trimming cost V 2 bases and J 0 bases, with 11 bases left between them. This clonotype was recorded many times. Its antigen is as yet unknown. Sample: PBMCs. The chain combines TRBV6-1 with TRBJ2-1; D gene ambiguous. The clonotype was recovered from a woman in her 50s with multiple sclerosis. The CDR3 sequence is CASSERRRRSYNEQFF. CDR3 coding DNA: TGTGCCAGCAGTGAAAGGCGCCGCCGCTCCTACAATGAGCAGTTCTTC.